This TCR beta chain originates from a study of shared clonotypes between healthy human individuals (dated by TCRdb to about 2020). With regard to the full study: The cohort comprised a couple of women and three men aged 18 to 49 years. For each donor, CD4 naive and CD4 memory were each run on three plates, CD8 naive on two plates, and CD8 memory on one plate. To estimate repertoire size and how much clonotypes are shared between individuals, the study performed deep sequencing of blood TCR repertoires from roughly five healthy adults. Libraries were prepared and TCR repertoires were sequenced by different laboratories using diverse techniques, in order to increase sequencing depth and limit assay-specific biases. Each donor's leukapheresis produced roughly between roughly 0.85 and 9.5 billion PBMCs.

What the authors observed across the whole study: Sampling was restricted to blood, and TCR repertoires in tissue are likely to differ from TCR repertoires in blood. Pairwise subsampling led to the expectation that sequencing depth would affect the degree of clonotype sharing among donors. Naive subsets generally had larger estimated clonotype richness than memory subsets. Higher generation probabilities were observed for clonotypes shared by all four sorted-subset donors than for non-shared clonotypes. The small number of donors limited the genetic and exposure-history diversity represented. When four donors were compared, the shared fraction of clonotypes was roughly 5% for naive CD4, approximately 3.3% for naive CD8, about 2.5% for memory CD4, and about 0.36% for memory CD8. Rarefaction of sorted-subset datasets indicated incomplete sequencing despite the large sequencing depth.

As for this clone: Its antigen is still unknown. Per-base qualities were not stored, and no clone one base away is much larger.

The donors were healthy, HIV-negative adults with no recently reported acute infections or vaccinations. Every donor was a Caucasian adult living in Nashville, Tennessee, USA. CD4+ T cells were enriched by magnetic negative selection, after which naive cells were positively selected on CD45RA and the negative fraction was taken as the memory subset. After blood collection by leukapheresis, PBMCs were isolated using Ficoll-Histopaque density gradient centrifugation and then cryopreserved in the vapor phase of liquid nitrogen. Analytical flow cytometry was used to check the purity and quantity of every magnetically sorted T cell population. Each sorted fraction had its genomic DNA isolated and then quantified by UV absorbance on a Nanodrop 2000c. TCR CDR3 regions were amplified from genomic DNA by multiplex PCR using the deep immunoSEQ assay. Extracted genomic DNA from each cell subset was spread evenly across all wells of several immunoSEQ 96-well plates, with each plate serving as a replicate. Each replicate PCR for sorted subsets received around 0.2 ug genomic DNA, equal to tens of thousands of T cell genomes. Purified libraries were measured with a Qubit 3.0 fluorometer, size-checked on a Bioanalyzer 2100, and measured again with the KAPA Library Quantification kit. Every immunoSEQ 96-well plate was sequenced on a dedicated single-read 150-cycle Illumina NextSeq 550 flow cell. The paper's processing steps were these. The immunoSEQ output contained only junctional sequences without quality scores, so filtering could not match that applied to full-length reads. Sequences were annotated with PyIR, a Python wrapper for IgBLAST v1.9, using IMGT germline references to assign V/J genes and CDR3. Reads were filtered out if the reads had weak V/J assignments (E-value above 1e-6), no CDR3, stop codons, out-of-frame junctions, or ambiguous translated residues. A V3J clonotype was defined by an identical inferred V gene, J gene, and CDR3 amino acid sequence. To compute the percentage overlap between repertoires, the number of shared unique clonotypes was divided by the size of the smaller repertoire. Three approaches were used to assess repertoire richness: RTK rarefaction, the Chao1 estimator, and Recon v2.1 estimates of unobserved clonotypes. For all TCRbeta clonotypes obtained by the gDNA method from a few donors, generation probabilities were computed with OLGA. Drawn from immuneACCESS, this table holds only the in-frame rearrangements with V and J called that TCRdb kept. Clones are partly lost; checked studies trace under half to an unresolved V gene and leave the rest unexplained. D and trimming were read from the DNA, whereas the V and J calls and clone size are those reported in that table. Within this sample are 2,500,000 or so clones, with over 85% of them counted one time only. The top ten hold more than 0.35% of the sample.

CDR1 and CDR2 are drawn from the germline V gene (reference sequence): LNHNV, YYDKDF. The CDR3, from cysteine to phenylalanine, totals 16 residues. The read is trimmed to its CDR3 DNA, 48 bases read in frame from base 1. V is cut by 0 bases and J by 4 bases, and the space between the germline ends is 15 bases. Material for sequencing was naive CD4+ T cells from PBMCs. In light of the paper, this sample's cell subset or site label describes: CD45RA+ positively selected. The chain is made from TRBV15 and TRBJ1-2; perhaps TRBD1 is the D gene, with 5 bases matching. The source of this sequence is a man aged 18 to 30 in good health. Some clones in this sample may be carry-over from other donors' samples. The CDR3 reads as follows: CATSRDRLRRGYGYTF. The DNA sequence is given as TGTGCCACCAGCAGAGATAGGTTGCGTAGGGGCTATGGCTACACCTTC.